The 30 T cell receptor beta chains presented below share a single source sample, sequenced in a study of blood T cell repertoires in COVID-19 (dated by TCRdb to 2018 to 2021). Libraries were prepared through the immunoSEQ multiplex PCR assay. TCRdb holds this immuneACCESS table with in-frame rearrangements only. Some clones are missing; in checked studies, unresolved V genes explain under half, and the rest has no known cause. The sample table contains roughly 70,000 clones; only one count was recorded for about 91% of them. The ten biggest clones cover approximately 14% of the sample. The specimen sequenced was peripheral blood. The receptors were sampled from a human donor with active COVID-19. The donor label of this sample is uncertain.

The table lists this clone with many counts. The CDR3: CASSPTGQPYEQYF. In DNA, the CDR3 is TGTGCCAGCAGTCCGACCGGACAGCCCTACGAGCAGTACTTC. The chain is built from TRBV28 and TRBJ2-7; possibly TRBD1 for D (6 bases). The V and J ends lost 5 bases and 2 bases respectively, with 13 bases between them. CDR1 and CDR2 from the germline V gene are MDHEN and SYDVKM. CDR3 length equals 14 residues. Full variable domain (outside the CDR3, taken from reference TRBV28 and TRBJ2-7): DVKVTQSSRYLVKRTGEKVFLECVQDMDHENMFWYRQDPGLGLRLIYFSYDVKMKEKGDIPEGYSVSREKKERFSLILESASTNQTSMYLCASSPTGQPYEQYFGPGTRLTVT.

This sequence joins TRBV11-2 and TRBJ2-5; possible D gene TRBD2, 5 bases. Germline V gene sequence: CDR1 SGHAT, CDR2 FQNNGV. CDR3 size: 15 residues. Between the trimmed V and J ends, which lost 4 bases and 9 bases, there was a span of 21 bases. The chain's CDR3 is CASSYTVGLISAQYF. CDR3 DNA sequence: TGTGCCAGCAGCTACACCGTAGGACTCATTAGTGCCCAGTACTTC.

The chain uses TRBV18 and TRBJ1-1; possibly TRBD1 for D (6 bases). Germline values: CDR1 KGHSH, CDR2 LQKENI. With 6 bases removed from V and 1 base from J, the gap between germline ends came to 12 bases. This CDR3 contains 14 residues. CDR3 DNA: TGTGCCAGCTCCGCGGACAGACCGAACACTGAAGCTTTCTTT. Translation gives CASSADRPNTEAFF.

The chain carries TRBV30 and TRBJ2-2; 11 bases line up with TRBD2. Per germline, CDR1 GTSNPN and CDR2 SVGIG (reference sequence). The CDR3 length is 16 residues. Germline trimming cut 3 bases from V and 5 bases from J; bases unmatched to any gene: 8. The CDR3 region is CAWRFGTSGVTGELFF. CDR3 DNA sequence: TGTGCCTGGAGGTTTGGGACTAGCGGAGTAACCGGGGAGCTGTTTTTT.

The chain combines TRBV24-1 with TRBJ2-2, with 8 bases lining up with TRBD2. The length of the CDR3 is 14 residues. Looked up from germline, CDR1 is KGHDR and CDR2 is SFDVKD. The J segment lost 5 bases and the V segment lost 6 bases, leaving 4 bases of the junction unmatched. CDR3 nucleotides: TGTGCCACCAGTAATACGGGAGGGACCGGGGAGCTGTTTTTT. The encoded protein is CATSNTGGTGELFF.

The rearrangement links TRBV23-1 to TRBJ1-5, with TRBD1 matching 7 bases. TRBV23-1 is an open reading frame, and its role is uncertain. J was trimmed by 5 bases and V by 7 bases; bases with no gene match: 14. The CDR3 runs to 16 residues. The CDR3 region is CASIGGTVPADQPQHF. In nucleotides, the CDR3 is TGCGCCAGCATAGGGGGCACAGTCCCAGCAGATCAGCCCCAGCATTTT.

This chain uses TRBV7-9 with TRBJ2-1; tentative D call: TRBD2 (5 bases). V lost 6 bases and J lost 6, with 15 bases in between. Germline V gene lookup returns CDR1 SEHNR and CDR2 FQNEAQ (reference sequence). The CDR3 extends over 14 amino acids. The CDR3 sequence: CASRPPDYFNEQFF. The CDR3 DNA is TGTGCCAGCAGACCCCCCGACTACTTCAATGAGCAGTTCTTC.

V is TRBV20-1 and J is TRBJ1-5, with TRBD1 matching over 10 bases. The CDR3 totals 18 residues. Germline V gene data show CDR1 as DFQATT and CDR2 as SNEGSKA (reference sequence). After removal of 3 bases from V and 5 bases from J, the junction contained 16 bases not matched to a gene. The CDR3 sequence: CSASPHGDRGMRDQPQHF. DNA of the CDR3: TGCAGTGCTAGTCCTCACGGGGACAGGGGTATGAGGGATCAGCCCCAGCATTTT.

This chain links TRBV11-3 with TRBJ1-1; TRBD1 might be the D (6 bases). Trimming pared 5 bases from V and 1 base from J, leaving 11 bases between. The CDR3 is made up of 14 amino acids. Germline V gene sequence: CDR1 SGHNT, CDR2 YENEEA. The DNA of the CDR3 is TGTGCCAGCAGCCGGGGACACCAGAACACTGAAGCTTTCTTT. This codes for CASSRGHQNTEAFF.

The V gene is TRBV7-2, the J gene TRBJ2-7; maybe TRBD2 (7 bases). CDR1 is SGHTA and CDR2 is FQGNSA in the germline V gene. CDR3 size: 15 residues. Trimming left V 5 bases short and J 4 bases short, with 18 bases between. CDR3 in amino acids: CASSPGGGGRYEQYF. The CDR3 DNA follows: TGTGCCAGCAGCCCCGGAGGGGGGGGAAGGTACGAGCAGTACTTC. Variable domain in full (rest from reference TRBV7-2 and TRBJ2-7): GAGVSQSPSNKVTEKGKDVELRCDPISGHTALYWYRQSLGQGLEFLIYFQGNSAPDKSGLPSDRFSAERTGGSVSTLTIQRTQQEDSAVYLCASSPGGGGRYEQYFGPGTRLTVT.

The V and J genes are TRBV5-4 and TRBJ2-3; D is possibly TRBD2 (6 bases). CDR3 size: 15 residues. Germline loops: CDR1 SGHNT, CDR2 YYREEE (reference sequence). V lost 3 bases to trimming and J lost 7 bases, with 18 bases between them. DNA for the CDR3: TGTGCCAGCAGCTCCGCGGGCGGGAATACATATACGCAGTATTTT. It encodes CASSSAGGNTYTQYF.

V and J are TRBV7-9 and TRBJ2-3; D gene ambiguous. Germline CDR1 and CDR2: SEHNR and FQNEAQ (reference sequence). V was pared by 5 bases and J by 0 bases, with 12 bases between. This CDR3 contains 15 residues. The CDR3 loop is CASSPGDGSTDTQYF. The DNA for the CDR3 is TGTGCCAGCAGCCCTGGAGATGGTAGCACAGATACGCAGTATTTT.

The chain couples TRBV5-4 to TRBJ1-4, with TRBD1 identical over 9 bases. Losses at the gene ends were 0 bases for V and 8 bases for J; bases not matched to a gene: 5. Germline CDR1 and CDR2: SGHNT and YYREEE (reference sequence). This CDR3 is 15 amino acids long. For the CDR3, the DNA is TGTGCCAGCAGCTTGGCAGGACAGGGGTGGGAAAAACTGTTTTTT. The encoded protein is CASSLAGQGWEKLFF.

This clone was seen just once. This sequence joins TRBV4-3 and TRBJ1-2, with a possible D match to TRBD1 (5 bases). V was clipped by 1 base and J by 3 bases, with 9 bases between them. This CDR3 comprises 14 residues. Germline lookup yields CDR1 LGHNA and CDR2 YSLEER. The CDR3 DNA reads TGCGCCAGCAGCCAAGTGGGGCTGGACTATGGCTACACCTTC. It codes for CASSQVGLDYGYTF.

V and J are TRBV19 and TRBJ2-3; TRBD2 matches 10 bases. V lost 4 bases and J lost 5; bases outside the gene matches: 6. Per the germline V gene, CDR1 is LNHDA and CDR2 is SQIVND (reference sequence). CDR3 length: 15 amino acids. Here the CDR3 reads CASSKAGGPVDTQYF. CDR3 nucleotide sequence: TGTGCCAGTAGTAAAGCGGGAGGGCCCGTAGATACGCAGTATTTT. Combining the CDR3 with reference TRBV19 and TRBJ2-3 gives the whole variable domain DGGITQSPKYLFRKEGQNVTLSCEQNLNHDAMYWYRQDPGQGLRLIYYSQIVNDFQKGDIAEGYSVSREKKESFPLTVTSAQKNPTAFYLCASSKAGGPVDTQYFGPGTRLTVL.

Of note for this clone: Relative to the germline gene, one junction end is altered; a read error may explain this. The CDR3 loop reads CASSDSGGANILTF. The CDR3, as DNA: TGTGCCAGCAGTGACTCGGGTGGGGCCAACATCCTGACTTTC. The chain employs TRBV6-4 and TRBJ2-6, with D perhaps TRBD1 (5 bases). CDR3 size: 14 residues. Germline V gene data show CDR1 as MRHNA and CDR2 as SNTAGT.

The DNA for the CDR3 is TGTGCCAGCAGTGAAGGAGGAGTAGAAGCTTTCTTT. It encodes CASSEGGVEAFF. The rearrangement links TRBV2 to TRBJ1-1; unclear D gene. CDR1 SNHLY and CDR2 FYNNEI come from the germline V gene. Trimming stripped 1 base from V and 8 bases from J, with 8 bases between. The CDR3 runs 12 residues.

The chain joins TRBV9 to TRBJ2-5, with D perhaps matching TRBD1 (6 bases). Between the trimmed V and J ends, which lost 2 bases and 5 bases, there was a span of 13 bases. CDR1 and CDR2 (germline): SGDLS, YYNGEE. The CDR3 contains 14 residues. The CDR3, as DNA: TGTGCCAGCAGCGTGGCTTCAGGGGTGGAGACCCAGTACTTC. Translation: CASSVASGVETQYF.

V usage is TRBV6-5 and J usage is TRBJ1-2, with D hard to call. The CDR3 runs 12 residues. Trimming took 6 bases from V and 8 from J, leaving 13 bases between them. The germline V gene encodes CDR1 MNHEY and CDR2 SVGAGI. The CDR3 reads CASRRSLEGYTF. In DNA form, the CDR3 reads TGTGCCAGCAGGAGGAGCTTAGAGGGCTACACCTTC.

This rearrangement joins TRBV10-1 to TRBJ2-7; D remains ambiguous. From germline, CDR1 is WNHNN and CDR2 SYGVQD (reference sequence). The CDR3 is made up of 12 amino acids. The V end lost 5 bases, the J end lost 6 bases, and 11 bases lay between the germline ends. The CDR3: CASSQDTVEQYF. CDR3 coding DNA: TGCGCCAGCAGTCAGGATACTGTCGAGCAGTACTTC.

The chain carries TRBV6-6 and TRBJ2-1; possibly TRBD2 for D (5 bases). This CDR3 region has 14 residues. Germline loops: CDR1 MNHNY, CDR2 SVGAGI (reference sequence). Trimming cost V 5 bases and J 7 bases, with 15 bases left between them. CDR3 DNA: TGTGCCAGCAGTGGTACAGTAGGAGGAAATGAGCAGTTCTTC. Translated: CASSGTVGGNEQFF.

The rearrangement joins TRBV5-5 to TRBJ2-1; possible D gene TRBD2, 6 bases. The CDR3 runs 14 residues. The germline V and J ends were trimmed by 1 base and 6 bases, with 11 bases remaining between them. CDR1 and CDR2 (germline): SGHKS, YYEKEE (reference sequence). CDR3 residues: CASSLFGSGNEQFF. The CDR3 bases are TGTGCCAGCAGCTTGTTTGGTAGCGGCAATGAGCAGTTCTTC.

The chain combines TRBV19 with TRBJ2-1; the match to TRBD1 covers 7 bases. V trimming: 3 bases; J trimming: 0 bases; junction bases outside the gene matches: 5. The CDR3 covers 16 residues. Per germline, CDR1 LNHDA and CDR2 SQIVND (reference sequence). This CDR3 is CASSISAGGSYNEQFF. The CDR3 nucleotides are TGTGCCAGTAGTATTTCGGCAGGGGGCTCCTACAATGAGCAGTTCTTC.

This CDR3 reads CASSPPGQGHTGELFF. DNA of the CDR3: TGTGCCAGCAGTCCCCCGGGACAGGGGCACACCGGGGAGCTGTTTTTT. The gene calls are TRBV6-6 and TRBJ2-2; 10 bases fit TRBD1. The CDR3 is made up of 16 amino acids. Germline CDR1 reads MNHNY; CDR2 reads SVGAGI (reference sequence). Trimming removed 5 bases from V and 3 bases from J; junction bases left unmatched: 6.

The V call is TRBV19, the J call TRBJ2-5, with D unclear. Trimming shortened V by 3 bases and J by 5 bases, and 10 bases separated the two germline ends. CDR1 LNHDA and CDR2 SQIVND come from the germline V gene (reference sequence). CDR3 length equals 13 residues. CDR3 nucleotide sequence: TGTGCCAGTAGTATCGGCGGATGGGAGACCCAGTACTTC. Its translation is CASSIGGWETQYF.

The rearrangement links TRBV11-2 to TRBJ2-7; the D gene is possibly TRBD2 (6 bases). Germline V CDR1 and CDR2: SGHAT, FQNNGV. V dropped 4 bases and J dropped 4 bases, with 17 bases sitting between them. CDR3 length: 15 residues. The CDR3 reads CASSSPLGGEYEQYF. For the CDR3, the DNA is TGTGCCAGCAGCTCTCCTCTAGGAGGGGAGTACGAGCAGTACTTC.

The chain combines TRBV6-1 with TRBJ2-3; no clear D. This CDR3 is built from 14 residues. The ends were cut back, 1 base at V and 5 bases at J, with 10 bases in the middle. Germline CDR1 reads MNHNS; CDR2 reads SASEGT. In DNA, the CDR3 is TGTGCCAGCAGTGAAGAAGCCCGTAGAGATACGCAGTATTTT. It encodes CASSEEARRDTQYF.

The V call is TRBV2, the J call TRBJ2-7; D uncertain. The CDR3 consists of 14 residues. The germline CDR1 and CDR2 sequences are SNHLY and FYNNEI. V lost 2 bases to trimming and J lost 0 bases, with 8 bases between them. This CDR3 reads CASSEKSSSYEQYF. The DNA for the CDR3 is TGTGCCAGCAGTGAAAAGTCGAGCTCCTACGAGCAGTACTTC.

V is TRBV30 and J is TRBJ1-1; D may be TRBD1 (6 bases). Germline CDR1 and CDR2: GTSNPN and SVGIG (reference sequence). This CDR3 region has 13 residues. Trimming pared 3 bases from V and 2 bases from J, leaving 10 bases between. The DNA for the CDR3 is TGTGCCTGGAGCCGGACAGCCAACACTGAAGCTTTCTTT. Amino acids: CAWSRTANTEAFF.

This clone came up once. The rearrangement joins TRBV30 to TRBJ2-7, with TRBD2 identical over 7 bases. Per the germline V gene, CDR1 is GTSNPN and CDR2 is SVGIG (reference sequence). This CDR3 spans 15 amino acids. V gave up 4 bases and J gave up 2 bases; unmatched junction bases: 11. Here the CDR3 DNA reads TGTGCCTGGACCCCAGGGTCGGGACTACCCTACGAGCAGTACTTC. Protein product: CAWTPGSGLPYEQYF.